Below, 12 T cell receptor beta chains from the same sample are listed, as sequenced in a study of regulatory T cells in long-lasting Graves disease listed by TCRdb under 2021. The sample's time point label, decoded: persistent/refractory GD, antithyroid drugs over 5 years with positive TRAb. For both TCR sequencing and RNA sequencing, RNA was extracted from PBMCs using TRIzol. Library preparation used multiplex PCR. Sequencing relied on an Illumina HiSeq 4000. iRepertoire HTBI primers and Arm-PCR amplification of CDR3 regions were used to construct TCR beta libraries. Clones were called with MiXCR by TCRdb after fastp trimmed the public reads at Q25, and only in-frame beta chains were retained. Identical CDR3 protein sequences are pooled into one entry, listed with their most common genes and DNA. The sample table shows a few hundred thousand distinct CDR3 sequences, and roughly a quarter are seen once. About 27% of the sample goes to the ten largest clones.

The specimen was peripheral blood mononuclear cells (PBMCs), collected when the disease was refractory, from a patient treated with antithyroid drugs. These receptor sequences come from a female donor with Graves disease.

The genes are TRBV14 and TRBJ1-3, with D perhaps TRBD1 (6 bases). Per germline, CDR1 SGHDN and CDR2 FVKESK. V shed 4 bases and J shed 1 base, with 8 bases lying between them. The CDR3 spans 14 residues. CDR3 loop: CASSRDRSGNTIYF. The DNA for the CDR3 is TGTGCCAGCAGCCGAGACAGGTCTGGAAACACCATATATTTT.

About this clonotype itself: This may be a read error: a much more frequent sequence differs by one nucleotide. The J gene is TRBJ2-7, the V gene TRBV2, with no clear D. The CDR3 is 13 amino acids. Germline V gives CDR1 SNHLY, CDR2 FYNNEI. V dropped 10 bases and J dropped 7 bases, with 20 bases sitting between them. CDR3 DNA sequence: TGTGCCAACAACGATAGACCCGCTCTGGAGCAGTACTTC. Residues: CANNDRPALEQYF.

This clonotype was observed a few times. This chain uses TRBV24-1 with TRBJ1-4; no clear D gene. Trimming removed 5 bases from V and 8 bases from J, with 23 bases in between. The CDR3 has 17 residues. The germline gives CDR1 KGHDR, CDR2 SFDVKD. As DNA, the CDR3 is TGTGCCACCAGTGGCCATTACCGACCGACCCGCCGGGAAAAACTGTTTTTT. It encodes CATSGHYRPTRREKLFF.

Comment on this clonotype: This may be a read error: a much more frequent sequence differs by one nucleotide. In DNA, the CDR3 is TGTGCCAGCAGTGAAGCCGGGAGCGGGGAGACCCAGTACTTC. This translates into CASSEAGSGETQYF. V and J are TRBV2 and TRBJ2-5, with a weak D call TRBD2 (6 bases). Per germline, CDR1 SNHLY and CDR2 FYNNEI. CDR3 length equals 14 residues. V lost 0 bases to trimming and J lost 5 bases, with 10 bases between them.

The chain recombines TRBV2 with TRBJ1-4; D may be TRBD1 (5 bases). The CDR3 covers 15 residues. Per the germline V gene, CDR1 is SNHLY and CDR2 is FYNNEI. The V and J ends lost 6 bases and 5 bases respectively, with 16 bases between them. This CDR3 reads CASSQERGVNEKLFF. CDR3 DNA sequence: TGTGCCAGCAGCCAGGAGAGGGGCGTGAATGAAAAACTGTTTTTT.

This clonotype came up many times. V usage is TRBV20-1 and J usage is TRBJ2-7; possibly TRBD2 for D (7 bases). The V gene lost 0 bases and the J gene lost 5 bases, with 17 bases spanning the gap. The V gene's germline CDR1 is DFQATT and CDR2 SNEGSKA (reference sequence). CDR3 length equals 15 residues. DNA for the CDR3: TGCAGTGCTAGAGACTTAAGGGGGGGGAGCCACGAGCAGTACTTC. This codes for CSARDLRGGSHEQYF.

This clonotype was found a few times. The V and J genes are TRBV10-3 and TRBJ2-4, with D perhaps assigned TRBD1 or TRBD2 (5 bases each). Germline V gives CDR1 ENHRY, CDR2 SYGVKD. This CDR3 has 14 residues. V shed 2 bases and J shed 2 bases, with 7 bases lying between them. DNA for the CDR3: TGTGCCATCAGTGAGGGGGGTCCCAAAAACATTCAGTACTTC. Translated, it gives CAISEGGPKNIQYF.

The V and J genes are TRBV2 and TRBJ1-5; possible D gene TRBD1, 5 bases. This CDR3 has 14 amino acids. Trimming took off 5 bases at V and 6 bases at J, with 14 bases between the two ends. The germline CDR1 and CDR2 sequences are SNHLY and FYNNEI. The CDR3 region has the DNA TGTGCCAGCAGTTTATGGGGGGAGGGTCAGCCCCAGCATTTT. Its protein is CASSLWGEGQPQHF.

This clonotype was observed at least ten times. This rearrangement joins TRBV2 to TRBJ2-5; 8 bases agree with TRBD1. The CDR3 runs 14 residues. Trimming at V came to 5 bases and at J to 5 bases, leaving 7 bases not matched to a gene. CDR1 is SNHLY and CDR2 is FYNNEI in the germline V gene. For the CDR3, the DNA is TGTGCCAGCAGTCAAGGGGACAGGCGGGAGACCCAGTACTTC. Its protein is CASSQGDRRETQYF.

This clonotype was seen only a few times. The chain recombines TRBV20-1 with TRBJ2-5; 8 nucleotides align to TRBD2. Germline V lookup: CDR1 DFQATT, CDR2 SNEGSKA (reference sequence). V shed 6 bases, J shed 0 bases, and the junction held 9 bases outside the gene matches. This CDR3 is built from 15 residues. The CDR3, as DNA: TGCAGTGCCCACTGGGAGCGGGGGAACCAAGAGACCCAGTACTTC. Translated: CSAHWERGNQETQYF.

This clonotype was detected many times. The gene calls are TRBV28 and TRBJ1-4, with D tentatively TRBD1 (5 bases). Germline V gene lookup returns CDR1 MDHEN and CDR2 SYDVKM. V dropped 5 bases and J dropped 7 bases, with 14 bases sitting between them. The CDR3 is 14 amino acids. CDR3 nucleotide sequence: TGTGCCAGCAGTAGGTCCTGGGGGGTTGAAAAACTGTTTTTT. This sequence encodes CASSRSWGVEKLFF.

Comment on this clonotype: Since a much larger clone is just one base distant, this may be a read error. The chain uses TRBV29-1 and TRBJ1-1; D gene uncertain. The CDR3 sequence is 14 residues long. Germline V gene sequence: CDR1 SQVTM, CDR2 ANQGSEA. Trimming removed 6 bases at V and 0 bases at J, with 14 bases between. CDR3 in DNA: TGCAGCGTAGCAGGAGGACCGATGAACACTGAAGCTTTCTTT. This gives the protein CSVAGGPMNTEAFF.